This T cell receptor (beta chain) was retrieved from a study of identical twins. Every one of the donors was a healthy Caucasian. This clonotype was detected ten times or more. The antigen remains undetermined. The CDR3 is made up of 15 amino acids. Trimming shortened V by 0 bases and J by 3 bases, and 6 bases separated the two germline ends. Regarding the study as a whole: Invariant MAIT and iNKT cells are populations that could partly confound zero-insertion analyses. Insertions were fewer in abundant cord blood beta clonotypes, whereas memory repertoires showed none of this pattern.

Addition of a universal primer site occurred through template switching, and cDNA carried unique molecular identifiers. MiXCR, run by TCRdb on the 5' RACE reads, gives a single entry per CDR3 protein. Seen here are a few hundred thousand distinct CDR3 sequences, roughly 9% observed once, and the top ten hold more than 8%. The sequencing input was naive T cells sorted from blood. The rearrangement uses TRBV12-3 or TRBV12-4 and TRBJ2-6; D uncertain. This TCR came from a woman between 50 and 59 years old in good health. The CDR3 sequence: CASSLAGLGANVLTF. The CDR3, as DNA: TGTGCCAGCAGTTTAGCCGGGCTTGGGGCCAACGTCCTGACTTTC.